What follows are 25 T cell receptor beta chains derived from one specimen sequenced in a study of beta chain features in type 1 diabetes. Sequenced material consisted of expressed TCRB transcripts (all of the isolated RNA was reverse transcribed). Some clones are missing from TCRdb's copy, which holds only in-frame ones; the method was immunoSEQ multiplex PCR. The sample lists nearly 250,000 clones; 13% to 15% were seen once. The sequenced material came from naive CD4+ T cells from blood. These receptors were collected from a middle-aged woman in good health.

This clone was counted only a few times. Other DNA sequences from this sample encode an identical CDR3 as well. The V call is TRBV5-1, the J call TRBJ2-2; the D is unclear. CDR3 size: 14 residues. The ends were cut back, 0 bases at V and 5 bases at J, with 8 bases in the middle. Per germline, CDR1 SGHRS and CDR2 YFSETQ. CDR3 DNA sequence: TGCGCCAGCAGCTTGGTCGCAGGAACCGGGGAGCTGTTTTTT. Translated, it gives CASSLVAGTGELFF. The complete variable domain, with remaining parts taken from reference TRBV5-1 and TRBJ2-2, reads KAGVTQTPRYLIKTRGQQVTLSCSPISGHRSVSWYQQTPGQGLQFLFEYFSETQRNKGNFPGRFSGRQFSNSRSEMNVSTLELGDSALYLCASSLVAGTGELFFGEGSRLTVL.

This clone was counted a few times. The V call is TRBV7-2, the J call TRBJ2-7, with D unresolved. This CDR3 is 15 amino acids long. V lost 0 bases, J lost 3 bases, and 12 bases lay in between. Germline assignment: CDR1 SGHTA and CDR2 FQGNSA. CDR3: CASSLAYRSGYEQYF. DNA of the CDR3: TGTGCCAGCAGCTTAGCATACCGGAGTGGCTACGAGCAGTACTTC.

In this sample, this clone turned up a few times. The chain recombines TRBV5-1 with TRBJ2-3; 9 bases align to TRBD2. The CDR3 covers 17 residues. Germline V gene lookup returns CDR1 SGHRS and CDR2 YFSETQ. J lost 2 bases, V lost 4 bases, and 11 bases had no gene match. Here the CDR3 reads CASSEGSGGPLTDTQYF. DNA of the CDR3: TGCGCCAGCAGCGAGGGGAGCGGGGGGCCGCTCACAGATACGCAGTATTTT.

This clone appeared a few times. V usage is TRBV7-2 and J usage is TRBJ2-5; no clear D gene. The germline V gene has CDR1 SGHTA and CDR2 FQGNSA. The CDR3 covers 16 residues. V was cut by 2 bases and J by 1 base, with 14 bases left in between. Written as DNA, the CDR3 is TGTGCCAGCAGCTTACTCCCCGTATCTCCCCAAGAGACCCAGTACTTC. Translated: CASSLLPVSPQETQYF.

This clone was observed a few times. The rearrangement links TRBV7-8 to TRBJ1-5; no clear D. V was shortened by 1 base and J by 0 bases, with 10 bases between the two germline ends. CDR3 size: 16 residues. Germline CDR1 and CDR2: SGHVS and FQNEAQ. The CDR3 region is CASSLGWGDSNQPQHF. The CDR3 bases are TGTGCCAGCAGCTTAGGGTGGGGAGATAGCAATCAGCCCCAGCATTTT.

The J gene is TRBJ1-3, the V gene TRBV18; the match to TRBD1 covers 7 bases. The germline CDR1 and CDR2 sequences are KGHSH and LQKENI. This CDR3 has 16 residues. V trimming: 3 bases; J trimming: 3 bases; junction bases outside the gene matches: 8. The DNA for the CDR3 is TGTGCCAGCTCACCCCGGGACAGCGGAGTTGGAAACACCATATATTTT. Translating gives CASSPRDSGVGNTIYF.

A note on this clone: At one end, the junction sequence differs from germline, possibly due to a read error. Other DNA sequences in the same sample also yield this CDR3. The chain has TRBV29-1 and TRBJ2-1; TRBD1 aligns across 8 bases. The germline V gene encodes CDR1 SQVTM and CDR2 ANQGSEA. The length of the CDR3 is 14 residues. The CDR3 here is CSVAGGKAYNEQFF. The CDR3 DNA sequence: TGCAGCGTGGCAGGGGGCAAAGCGTACAATGAGCAATTCTTC.

The chain carries TRBV5-1 and TRBJ1-1; TRBD1 matches at 7 bases. The CDR3 runs 15 residues. CDR1 and CDR2 from the germline V gene are SGHRS and YFSETQ. V shed 2 bases and J 1 base; nucleotides not matched to a gene: 5. The CDR3 DNA sequence: TGCGCCAGCAGCTTTAACAGGGGATGGAACACTGAAGCTTTCTTT. Translation: CASSFNRGWNTEAFF. The full variable domain, its missing parts supplied by reference TRBV5-1 and TRBJ1-1, is KAGVTQTPRYLIKTRGQQVTLSCSPISGHRSVSWYQQTPGQGLQFLFEYFSETQRNKGNFPGRFSGRQFSNSRSEMNVSTLELGDSALYLCASSFNRGWNTEAFFGQGTRLTVV.

This clone has a handful of counts. The J gene is TRBJ2-7, the V gene TRBV11-2; TRBD2 is a possible D gene (6 bases). The V and J ends lost 5 bases and 2 bases respectively, with 16 bases between them. The CDR3 totals 15 residues. CDR1 and CDR2 from the germline V gene are SGHAT and FQNNGV. DNA of the CDR3: TGTGCCAGCAGCCCTAAAGCGGGCATAACCTACGAGCAGTACTTC. It specifies CASSPKAGITYEQYF.

There are a few counts of this clone. The V call is TRBV6-6, the J call TRBJ2-7; possibly TRBD1 for D (5 bases). The CDR3 covers 13 residues. CDR1 is MNHNY and CDR2 is SVGAGI in the germline V gene (reference sequence). The germline V and J ends were trimmed by 2 bases and 6 bases, with 11 bases remaining between them. The chain's CDR3 is CASSYRQGIEQYF. The DNA for the CDR3 is TGTGCCAGCAGTTACAGGCAGGGAATCGAGCAGTACTTC.

The rearrangement joins TRBV6-6 to TRBJ2-7; no definite D call. Germline V gene data show CDR1 as MNHNY and CDR2 as SVGAGI (reference sequence). Trimming took 2 bases from V and 0 from J, leaving 5 bases between them. The CDR3 covers 13 residues. In DNA form, the CDR3 reads TGTGCCAGCAGTTACGACACCTCCTACGAGCAGTACTTC. Protein sequence: CASSYDTSYEQYF.

Only a few counts were recorded for this clone. V and J are TRBV27 and TRBJ2-7, with D tentatively TRBD1 (6 bases). The germline CDR1 and CDR2 sequences are MNHEY and SMNVEV (reference sequence). V was pared by 1 base and J by 6 bases, with 19 bases between. CDR3 length: 16 amino acids. In DNA form, the CDR3 reads TGTGCCAGCAGTTTATTAGGCAAGTGGCAGGGGAGCGAGCAGTACTTC. This translates into CASSLLGKWQGSEQYF.

The chain is built from TRBV7-2 and TRBJ2-3, with 10 bases that match TRBD2. Trimming removed 5 bases from V and 7 bases from J; junction bases left unmatched: 12. This CDR3 region has 16 residues. The V gene's germline CDR1 is SGHTA and CDR2 FQGNSA. The CDR3 here is CASSQGAGGPDYTQYF. The CDR3 nucleotides are TGTGCCAGCAGCCAGGGAGCGGGGGGGCCCGATTATACGCAGTATTTT. Full variable domain (remainder filled in from reference TRBV7-2 and TRBJ2-3): GAGVSQSPSNKVTEKGKDVELRCDPISGHTALYWYRQSLGQGLEFLIYFQGNSAPDKSGLPSDRFSAERTGGSVSTLTIQRTQQEDSAVYLCASSQGAGGPDYTQYFGPGTRLTVL.

CDR3 sequence: CASSEAVSSGNTIYF. The CDR3, as DNA: TGTGCCAGCTCCGAGGCGGTTTCTTCTGGAAACACCATATATTTT. This chain joins TRBV18 and TRBJ1-3; D gene uncertain. CDR1 KGHSH and CDR2 LQKENI come from the germline V gene. Trimming cost V 6 bases and J 1 base, with 13 bases left between them. This CDR3 has 15 amino acids.

The rearrangement uses TRBV7-2 and TRBJ2-7; 9 bases line up with TRBD1. Germline V gives CDR1 SGHTA, CDR2 FQGNSA. V shed 4 bases, J shed 3 bases, and the junction held 7 bases outside the gene matches. The CDR3 sequence is 15 residues long. This chain's CDR3 is CASSSSGQGFYEQYF. The CDR3 DNA follows: TGTGCCAGCAGCTCTTCGGGACAGGGCTTCTACGAGCAGTACTTC.

In its sample, this clone was seen many times. This rearrangement joins TRBV13 to TRBJ2-6; weak D call: TRBD1 (6 bases). The germline V gene encodes CDR1 PRHDT and CDR2 FYEKMQ (reference sequence). Trimming took 9 bases from V and 0 from J, leaving 15 bases between them. The CDR3 is made up of 16 amino acids. The CDR3 sequence is CASIPDRLSGANVLTF. DNA for the CDR3: TGTGCCAGTATACCGGACAGACTCTCTGGGGCCAACGTCCTGACTTTC.

The CDR3 is CASRTTGTDTQYF. The CDR3, as DNA: TGTGCCAGCAGGACGACAGGCACAGATACGCAGTATTTT. This chain links TRBV6-1 with TRBJ2-3; a weak D match, TRBD1 (5 bases). Germline V gene sequence: CDR1 MNHNS, CDR2 SASEGT. There are 13 residues in the CDR3. Between the trimmed V and J ends, which lost 6 bases and 1 base, there was a span of 8 bases.

V gene TRBV10-2 combines with J gene TRBJ2-3; 10 bases agree with TRBD2. The V gene's germline CDR1 is WSHSY and CDR2 SAAADI. J lost 6 bases, V lost 6 bases, and 6 bases had no gene match. The CDR3 is made up of 14 amino acids. CDR3 amino acids: CASRGAGGPDTQYF. CDR3 in DNA: TGCGCCAGCAGGGGAGCGGGGGGGCCGGATACGCAGTATTTT.

The chain combines TRBV18 with TRBJ2-3, with 8 bases lining up with TRBD2. The germline gives CDR1 KGHSH, CDR2 LQKENI. V gave up 3 bases and J gave up 0 bases; unmatched junction bases: 8. CDR3 length: 17 residues. CDR3: CASSPPKAGASTDTQYF. The DNA of the CDR3 is TGTGCCAGCTCACCGCCTAAAGCGGGGGCCAGCACAGATACGCAGTATTTT.

For the CDR3, the DNA is TGTGCCAGCAGCTTCCGCGGGGGTAGCTCCTACGAGCAGTACTTC. Encoded protein: CASSFRGGSSYEQYF. The chain uses TRBV7-9 and TRBJ2-7; TRBD2 matches 7 bases. The trim removed 3 bases at V and 0 bases at J, leaving 5 bases unmatched. Germline-derived CDR1 and CDR2 are SEHNR and FQNEAQ (reference sequence). This CDR3 contains 15 residues.

V and J are TRBV5-1 and TRBJ2-1; the match to TRBD2 covers 7 bases. Germline CDR1 reads SGHRS; CDR2 reads YFSETQ. The CDR3 contains 15 residues. Losses at the gene ends were 4 bases for V and 4 bases for J; bases not matched to a gene: 8. DNA of the CDR3: TGCGCCAGCAGCACGCGACGGGGGGATTACAATGAGCAGTTCTTC. Translating gives CASSTRRGDYNEQFF.

The V and J genes are TRBV9 and TRBJ2-2, with 7 bases lining up with TRBD1. The germline V gene has CDR1 SGDLS and CDR2 YYNGEE. Unmatched junction bases numbered 7, after V lost 4 bases and J lost 7 bases. This CDR3 comprises 14 residues. This chain's CDR3 is CASSSQGVVGELFF. In DNA form, the CDR3 reads TGTGCCAGCAGCTCGCAGGGGGTTGTCGGGGAGCTGTTTTTT.

V is TRBV18 and J is TRBJ1-4; the D is unclear. Trimming left V 5 bases short and J 5 bases short, with 6 bases between. This CDR3 spans 12 amino acids. Germline V lookup: CDR1 KGHSH, CDR2 LQKENI. CDR3 coding DNA: TGTGCCAGCTCATCGGGGAATGAAAAACTGTTTTTT. Its translation is CASSSGNEKLFF. Looking up the rest from reference TRBV18 and TRBJ1-4 gives the full variable domain: NAGVMQNPRHLVRRRGQEARLRCSPMKGHSHVYWYRQLPEEGLKFMVYLQKENIIDESGMPKERFSAEFPKEGPSILRIQQVVRGDSAAYFCASSSGNEKLFFGSGTQLSVL.

This clone was seen a handful of times. The chain couples TRBV6-6 to TRBJ2-2; D gene uncertain. The CDR3 is 13 residues long. Between the trimmed V and J ends, which lost 7 bases and 4 bases, there was a span of 10 bases. In germline, CDR1 is MNHNY, CDR2 SVGAGI (reference sequence). CDR3 protein: CASKSPGTGELFF. For the CDR3, the DNA is TGTGCCAGCAAAAGTCCGGGCACCGGGGAGCTGTTTTTT.

The J gene is TRBJ2-1, the V gene TRBV5-1; possibly TRBD1 for D (6 bases). Between the trimmed V and J ends, which lost 2 bases and 7 bases, there was a span of 7 bases. This CDR3 comprises 12 residues. From germline, CDR1 is SGHRS and CDR2 YFSETQ. The CDR3 DNA reads TGCGCCAGCAGCTTACAGGGTAATGAGCAGTTCTTC. Translating gives CASSLQGNEQFF. Based on the CDR3 plus reference TRBV5-1 and TRBJ2-1, the full variable domain is KAGVTQTPRYLIKTRGQQVTLSCSPISGHRSVSWYQQTPGQGLQFLFEYFSETQRNKGNFPGRFSGRQFSNSRSEMNVSTLELGDSALYLCASSLQGNEQFFGPGTRLTVL.